The 30 T cell receptor beta chains given below trace back to one sample, sequenced in a study of OX40 agonist ivuxolimab in advanced cancers. Clones were read by immunoSEQ multiplex PCR, and TCRdb kept only the in-frame ones, dropping some. The table records some 6,500 clones, 69% of them present only once. Sequenced here: CD4+ or CD8+ T cells sorted from blood, sampled in a trial of the OX40 agonist ivuxolimab. Source of these receptors: an adult with an advanced solid tumor such as melanoma, head and neck, liver or kidney cancer.

V gene TRBV6-1 combines with J gene TRBJ2-7; D call uncertain. With 6 bases removed from V and 1 base from J, the gap between germline ends came to 10 bases. The CDR3 extends over 13 amino acids. CDR1 is MNHNS, CDR2 SASEGT, per germline. The CDR3 region is CASRIFSSYEQYF. In DNA form, the CDR3 reads TGTGCCAGCAGGATTTTTTCGTCCTACGAGCAGTACTTC.

V gene TRBV4-1 combines with J gene TRBJ1-5; tentatively, D is TRBD1 (5 bases). The CDR3 contains 13 residues. Trimming took off 4 bases at V and 7 bases at J, with 11 bases between the two ends. Germline CDR1 reads MGHRA; CDR2 reads YSYEKL. The CDR3 is CASSPGGDQPQHF. CDR3 in DNA: TGCGCCAGCAGCCCTGGGGGGGACCAGCCCCAGCATTTT.

This chain uses TRBV4-1 with TRBJ2-6, with D possibly being TRBD1 or TRBD2 (5 bases each). V shed 3 bases and J shed 2 bases, with 8 bases lying between them. Germline assignment: CDR1 MGHRA and CDR2 YSYEKL. The CDR3 runs 15 residues. The CDR3 here is CASSQGRAGANVLTF. The DNA for the CDR3 is TGCGCCAGCAGCCAGGGACGGGCTGGGGCCAACGTCCTGACTTTC.

V is TRBV9 and J is TRBJ1-1; D gene ambiguous. The V gene's germline CDR1 is SGDLS and CDR2 YYNGEE. The germline V and J ends were trimmed by 3 bases and 4 bases, with 1 base remaining between them. This CDR3 is built from 10 residues. CDR3 nucleotides: TGTGCCAGCAGCGGCACTGAAGCTTTCTTT. This translates into CASSGTEAFF.

This clone was recorded once. J is TRBJ1-1 and V is TRBV4-1; 7 bases fit TRBD1. This CDR3 comprises 15 residues. Trimming removed 3 bases from V and 1 base from J; junction bases left unmatched: 5. Germline assignment: CDR1 MGHRA and CDR2 YSYEKL. The CDR3, as DNA: TGCGCCAGCAGCCACCACGGGACAGAGAACACTGAAGCTTTCTTT. This gives the protein CASSHHGTENTEAFF.

The V call is TRBV7-2, the J call TRBJ1-3, with D possibly being TRBD1 (6 bases). CDR1 and CDR2 from the germline V gene are SGHTA and FQGNSA. With 1 base removed from V and 0 bases from J, the gap between germline ends came to 7 bases. The CDR3 totals 15 residues. As DNA, the CDR3 is TGTGCCAGCAGCTTAGAAGGGGGCTCTGGAAACACCATATATTTT. The encoded protein is CASSLEGGSGNTIYF.

V usage is TRBV7-2 and J usage is TRBJ1-1; no definite D call. Germline values: CDR1 SGHTA, CDR2 FQGNSA. The ends were cut back, 7 bases at V and 2 bases at J, with 11 bases in the middle. The CDR3 length is 13 residues. The DNA of the CDR3 is TGTGCCAGCACCGAAGGACTCAACACTGAAGCTTTCTTT. Its protein product is CASTEGLNTEAFF.

The chain links TRBV28 to TRBJ2-6; D uncertain. Germline CDR1 MDHEN, CDR2 SYDVKM. The CDR3 consists of 16 residues. Trimming shortened V by 3 bases and J by 0 bases, and 9 bases separated the two germline ends. CDR3: CASSFGQLSGANVLTF. In DNA, the CDR3 is TGTGCCAGCAGTTTTGGGCAGCTCTCTGGGGCCAACGTCCTGACTTTC.

V is TRBV19 and J is TRBJ2-1; perhaps TRBD2 as D (5 bases). Germline V gene data show CDR1 as LNHDA and CDR2 as SQIVND (reference sequence). Trimming cost V 3 bases and J 11 bases, with 8 bases left between them. This CDR3 spans 11 amino acids. In nucleotides, the CDR3 is TGTGCCAGTAGTATCGGGGATCAGCAGTTCTTC. Translating gives CASSIGDQQFF.

This clone was detected a few times. This chain links TRBV25-1 with TRBJ1-1; 10 bases line up with TRBD1. This CDR3 has 17 amino acids. CDR1 and CDR2 from the germline V gene are MGHDK and SYGVNS. Trimming took 4 bases from V and 4 from J; bases not matched to a gene: 12. CDR3 in amino acids: CASSASGTGALRTEAFF. Written as DNA, the CDR3 is TGTGCCAGCAGTGCTTCCGGGACAGGGGCTTTGCGCACTGAAGCTTTCTTT. Looking up the rest from reference TRBV25-1 and TRBJ1-1 gives the full variable domain: EADIYQTPRYLVIGTGKKITLECSQTMGHDKMYWYQQDPGMELHLIHYSYGVNSTEKGDLSSESTVSRIRTEHFPLTLESARPSHTSQYLCASSASGTGALRTEAFFGQGTRLTVV.

The chain has TRBV7-2 and TRBJ2-7, with D maybe TRBD2 (5 bases). Trimming left V 3 bases short and J 2 bases short, with 14 bases between. The CDR3 is 15 residues long. CDR1 and CDR2 (germline): SGHTA, FQGNSA. The CDR3 nucleotides read TGTGCCAGCAGCTTTATTAATGTGCGGGCCTACGAGCAGTACTTC. Protein product: CASSFINVRAYEQYF.

V usage is TRBV10-3 and J usage is TRBJ2-2; 7 bases map to TRBD1. The CDR3 covers 14 residues. Germline lookup yields CDR1 ENHRY and CDR2 SYGVKD. V lost 2 bases and J lost 4; bases outside the gene matches: 1. The CDR3 loop reads CAISEGQVTGELFF. The CDR3 coding sequence is TGTGCCATCAGTGAGGGACAGGTCACCGGGGAGCTGTTTTTT.

The V and J genes are TRBV6-5 and TRBJ1-1; 7 bases align to TRBD1. Germline V lookup: CDR1 MNHEY, CDR2 SVGAGI. This CDR3 has 15 amino acids. V was pared by 7 bases and J by 3 bases, with 11 bases of the junction left unmatched. Written as DNA, the CDR3 is TGTGCCAGCACCAGGGGGGCCTCGGGTTACACTGAAGCTTTCTTT. Amino acids: CASTRGASGYTEAFF.

V and J are TRBV5-1 and TRBJ2-2; tentative D call: TRBD2 (6 bases). The CDR3 totals 16 residues. Germline values: CDR1 SGHRS, CDR2 YFSETQ. Trimming left V 0 bases short and J 4 bases short, with 13 bases between. DNA of the CDR3: TGCGCCAGCAGCTTGGCCGGGGGTTTGGGCACCGGGGAGCTGTTTTTT. Translated: CASSLAGGLGTGELFF.

By share, this clone ranks as large. This chain uses TRBV25-1 with TRBJ2-1, with 9 positions matching TRBD1. J was trimmed by 6 bases and V by 7 bases; bases with no gene match: 4. The CDR3 sequence is 13 residues long. CDR1 MGHDK and CDR2 SYGVNS come from the germline V gene. The CDR3 DNA reads TGTGCCAGCAAAACAGGGGGCTTCAATGAGCAGTTCTTC. Amino acid sequence: CASKTGGFNEQFF.

The chain recombines TRBV19 with TRBJ1-1, with D tentatively TRBD1 (6 bases). The CDR3 covers 12 residues. The ends were cut back, 7 bases at V and 9 bases at J, with 15 bases in the middle. Per germline, CDR1 LNHDA and CDR2 SQIVND (reference sequence). The CDR3 coding sequence is TGTGCCAGTACCTTAGGGGGGACTCAAGCTTTCTTT. Its translation is CASTLGGTQAFF.

To note about this clone: Other nucleotide sequences in the sample specify the same CDR3. V and J are TRBV4-3 and TRBJ2-7; 7 bases line up with TRBD2. The CDR3 loop spans 15 amino acids. The germline V gene encodes CDR1 LGHNA and CDR2 YSLEER. V shed 0 bases, J shed 2 bases, and the junction held 4 bases outside the gene matches. This CDR3 is CASSQDLAETYEQYF. The DNA for the CDR3 is TGCGCCAGCAGCCAAGATCTAGCGGAAACCTACGAGCAGTACTTC.

The CDR3 nucleotides read TGTGCCAGCAGCCAAGGGCGGACTACCCCTTACGAGCAGTACTTC. Protein: CASSQGRTTPYEQYF. The V gene is TRBV5-6, the J gene TRBJ2-7; possibly TRBD2 for D (6 bases). Trimming removed 4 bases from V and 4 bases from J, with 18 bases in between. Per the germline V gene, CDR1 is SGHDT and CDR2 is YYEEEE. This CDR3 spans 15 amino acids. Together with reference TRBV5-6 and TRBJ2-7, the CDR3 gives the full variable domain: DAGVTQSPTHLIKTRGQQVTLRCSPKSGHDTVSWYQQALGQGPQFIFQYYEEEERQRGNFPDRFSGHQFPNYSSELNVNALLLGDSALYLCASSQGRTTPYEQYFGPGTRLTVT.

The sample holds one count of this clone. The chain links TRBV15 to TRBJ2-5, with 12 positions matching TRBD2. Per germline, CDR1 LNHNV and CDR2 YYDKDF (reference sequence). Trimming at V came to 0 bases and at J to 5 bases, leaving 10 bases not matched to a gene. The length of the CDR3 is 18 residues. The CDR3 bases are TGTGCCACCAGCAGAGATAGGGCTAGCGGGAGGGCCTATGAGACCCAGTACTTC. Its protein product is CATSRDRASGRAYETQYF.

V and J are TRBV4-2 and TRBJ2-3; the D is unclear. The CDR3 has 15 amino acids. V was clipped by 1 base and J by 3 bases, with 11 bases between them. The germline V gene has CDR1 LGHNA and CDR2 YNFKEQ. The CDR3 DNA sequence: TGTGCCAGCAGCCAAGGGCAGCTAGAAACAGATACGCAGTATTTT. This codes for CASSQGQLETDTQYF.

This clone is classed as large (0.1 to 1%). This sequence joins TRBV9 and TRBJ2-1; TRBD2 might be the D (6 bases). CDR1 is SGDLS and CDR2 is YYNGEE in the germline V gene. The ends were cut back, 0 bases at V and 8 bases at J, with 12 bases in the middle. The CDR3 totals 14 residues. CDR3 sequence: CASSVVGGVDEQFF. CDR3 coding DNA: TGTGCCAGCAGCGTAGTCGGGGGAGTCGATGAGCAGTTCTTC.

V and J are TRBV28 and TRBJ2-3, with TRBD2 matching over 7 bases. There are 15 residues in the CDR3. Germline CDR1 and CDR2: MDHEN and SYDVKM. V gave up 6 bases and J gave up 2 bases; unmatched junction bases: 8. The CDR3 region has the DNA TGTGCCAGCAGCCGCGCAGCGGGGCACACAGATACGCAGTATTTT. Translation gives CASSRAAGHTDTQYF.

The chain has TRBV7-6 and TRBJ2-7, with 8 bases matching TRBD2. Trimming at V came to 4 bases and at J to 1 base, leaving 15 bases not matched to a gene. The CDR3 is made up of 18 amino acids. The V gene's germline CDR1 is SGHVS and CDR2 FNYEAQ. Here the CDR3 reads CASSSLGGVLAGSYEQYF. The CDR3 bases are TGTGCCAGCAGCTCCTTGGGCGGGGTCCTAGCGGGTTCCTACGAGCAGTACTTC. The full variable domain, in which reference TRBV7-6 and TRBJ2-7 provide the parts outside the CDR3, is GAGVSQSPRYKVTKRGQDVALRCDPISGHVSLYWYRQALGQGPEFLTYFNYEAQQDKSGLPNDRFSAERPEGSISTLTIQRTEQRDSAMYRCASSSLGGVLAGSYEQYFGPGTRLTVT.

The J gene is TRBJ2-7, the V gene TRBV7-2; no definite D call. V lost 4 bases and J lost 0, with 4 bases in between. CDR3 length: 12 residues. CDR1 and CDR2 from the germline V gene are SGHTA and FQGNSA. This chain's CDR3 is CASSSSSYEQYF. The CDR3 DNA is TGTGCCAGCAGCTCCAGCTCCTACGAGCAGTACTTC.

The chain carries TRBV11-1 and TRBJ2-3; a weak D match, TRBD1 (7 bases). The CDR3 runs 16 residues. The germline V gene has CDR1 SGHAT and CDR2 FQDESV (reference sequence). The V and J ends lost 0 bases and 0 bases respectively, with 10 bases between them. The CDR3 sequence is CASSLAQGGSTDTQYF. Written as DNA, the CDR3 is TGTGCCAGCAGCTTAGCCCAGGGGGGAAGCACAGATACGCAGTATTTT.

The rearrangement joins TRBV6-1 to TRBJ1-5, with D unclear. The CDR3 covers 12 residues. Trimming cost V 5 bases and J 3 bases, with 5 bases left between them. Germline V CDR1 and CDR2: MNHNS, SASEGT. The CDR3 reads CASSLPNQPQHF. CDR3 sequence (DNA): TGTGCCAGCAGTTTACCCAATCAGCCCCAGCATTTT.

CDR3 region: CASSPGWNEQFF. In nucleotides, the CDR3 is TGTGCCAGCAGTCCAGGGTGGAATGAGCAGTTCTTC. The chain joins TRBV27 to TRBJ2-1, with D possibly TRBD1 on 5 matching bases. The CDR3 loop spans 12 amino acids. The germline gives CDR1 MNHEY, CDR2 SMNVEV (reference sequence). Deletions cut 5 bases from V and 7 bases from J, with 9 bases between.

In its sample, this clone ranks as large. The V gene is TRBV9, the J gene TRBJ1-1, with 7 bases lining up with TRBD1. The CDR3 runs to 14 residues. Germline V gives CDR1 SGDLS, CDR2 YYNGEE. Trimming took 4 bases from V and 2 from J; bases not matched to a gene: 5. The CDR3 DNA reads as TGTGCCAGCAGCCGGACAGGAGAAAACACTGAAGCTTTCTTT. This translates into CASSRTGENTEAFF.

This clone was counted only a few times. Other DNA sequences in the sample encode the same CDR3. The rearrangement links TRBV4-1 to TRBJ2-7, with 11 bases that match TRBD2. CDR1 and CDR2 (germline): MGHRA, YSYEKL. This CDR3 has 16 residues. The J segment lost 5 bases and the V segment lost 1 base, leaving 7 bases of the junction unmatched. Written as DNA, the CDR3 is TGCGCCAGCAGCCAAGGGGGTCTAGCGGGGGGCCACGAGCAGTACTTC. Amino acids: CASSQGGLAGGHEQYF.

J is TRBJ2-3 and V is TRBV2; D possibly corresponds to TRBD1 (5 bases). This CDR3 has 12 amino acids. Germline V lookup: CDR1 SNHLY, CDR2 FYNNEI. Trimming pared 6 bases from V and 6 bases from J, leaving 10 bases between. The CDR3 DNA reads as TGTGCCAGCAGGGACCAGGGTGATACGCAGTATTTT. Protein sequence: CASRDQGDTQYF.